This is a list of T cell receptor beta chains from one sample in a study of OX40 agonist ivuxolimab in advanced cancers. Only in-frame clones appear in the TCRdb table, and some are missing; sequencing was by immunoSEQ multiplex PCR. The table has 50,000 to 70,000 clones, approximately 90% seen once. Sequencing was performed on CD4+ or CD8+ T cells sorted from blood, taken in a trial of the OX40 agonist ivuxolimab. The receptors come from an adult with an advanced solid tumor such as melanoma, head and neck, liver or kidney cancer. Each CDR3 is given with its conserved first and last residue. The D gene is left open where the match is weak. Some rows have no size entry. The others give once, few or many, or a class for an expanded clone.

>TRBJ2-3|-|-|TRBV13
CASSEKTTKQYF
TGTGCCAGCAGCGAAAAGACTACGAAGCAGTATTTT
>TRBJ2-5|-|-|TRBV28
CASSSPPTGQETQYF
TGTGCCAGCAGTTCCCCGCCGACAGGTCAAGAGACCCAGTACTTC
>TRBJ2-1|-|TRBD1|TRBV18
CASSPPEFRTGYSSYNEQFF
TGTGCCAGCTCACCACCGGAATTTAGGACAGGGTACAGCTCCTACAATGAGCAGTTCTTC
>TRBJ2-1|-|-|TRBV2
CASSVDEQFF
TGTGCCAGCAGTGTGGATGAGCAGTTCTTC
>TRBJ2-7|once|-|TRBV28
CASSFNQGPYEQYF
TGTGCCAGCAGTTTTAATCAGGGGCCCTACGAGCAGTACTTC
>TRBJ2-7|-|-|TRBV7-9
CASSWSSYEQYF
TGTGCCAGCAGTTGGAGCTCCTACGAGCAGTACTTC
>TRBJ2-1|-|-|TRBV6-6
CASSLGAYNEQFF
TGTGCCAGCAGTCTTGGGGCCTACAATGAGCAGTTCTTC
>TRBJ2-3|-|TRBD2|TRBV19
CASSPASPGLAPDTQYF
TGTGCCAGTAGTCCGGCCTCTCCGGGACTAGCGCCAGATACGCAGTATTTT
>TRBJ1-5|-|TRBD1|TRBV4-3
CASSQVQGGSPQHF
TGCGCCAGCAGCCAAGTGCAGGGGGGGTCGCCCCAGCATTTT
>TRBJ1-5|-|-|TRBV27
CASSYGGSNQPQHF
TGTGCCAGCAGTTACGGGGGTAGCAATCAGCCCCAGCATTTT
>TRBJ2-3|-|TRBD2|TRBV5-8
CASSMGLAGADTQYF
TGTGCCAGCAGCATGGGACTAGCGGGAGCGGATACGCAGTATTTT
>TRBJ2-3|-|-|TRBV7-6
CASSANTDTQYF
TGTGCCAGCAGCGCGAACACAGATACGCAGTATTTT
>TRBJ2-7|-|TRBD2|TRBV28
CASSLRGRVNYEQYF
TGTGCCAGCAGTCTAAGAGGGAGGGTTAATTACGAGCAGTACTTC
>TRBJ2-7|-|-|TRBV6-5
CASSYSWPGEQYF
TGTGCCAGCAGTTACTCGTGGCCCGGCGAGCAGTACTTC
>TRBJ2-7|once|-|TRBV9
CASSGRDSGTEQYF
TGTGCCAGCAGCGGCCGGGACTCTGGGACCGAGCAGTACTTC
>TRBJ2-1|-|TRBD2|TRBV7-9
CASSPGLAGEGLGEQFF
TGTGCCAGCAGCCCGGGACTAGCGGGAGAAGGCTTGGGTGAGCAGTTCTTC
>TRBJ2-1|-|TRBD1|TRBV6-6
CASSTGTGDNEQFF
TGTGCCAGCAGTACCGGGACAGGGGACAATGAGCAGTTCTTC
>TRBJ2-3|-|-|TRBV9
CATSRLSTDTQYF
TGTGCCACCAGTCGCCTTAGCACAGATACGCAGTATTTT
>TRBJ2-7|-|-|TRBV13
CASSLQISPYEQYF
TGTGCCAGCAGCTTGCAGATTAGCCCCTACGAGCAGTACTTC
>TRBJ2-7|-|TRBD2|TRBV7-9
CASSRTSEYEQYF
TGTGCCAGCAGCCGAACTAGCGAATACGAGCAGTACTTC
>TRBJ2-7|-|TRBD1|TRBV7-2
CASSFPDRGGEQYF
TGTGCCAGCAGCTTCCCGGACAGGGGGGGCGAGCAGTACTTC
>TRBJ2-7|-|-|TRBV14
CASSQDKTGLYEQYF
TGTGCCAGCAGCCAAGATAAAACAGGGTTGTACGAGCAGTACTTC
>TRBJ2-2|-|TRBD2|TRBV7-9
CASSSSTDRGGYGELFF
TGTGCCAGCAGCTCCTCTACGGACCGGGGGGGTTACGGGGAGCTGTTTTTT
>TRBJ2-1|-|TRBD1|TRBV4-3
CASSQDRGLNEQFF
TGCGCCAGCAGCCAAGACAGGGGGCTCAATGAGCAGTTCTTC
>TRBJ2-3|-|TRBD2|TRBV6-4
CASNDGSPGRSEDTQYF
TGTGCCAGCAATGATGGTTCGCCCGGGAGGAGCGAAGATACGCAGTATTTT
>TRBJ2-2|-|TRBD1|TRBV28
CASRPGTGNTGELFF
TGTGCCAGCAGGCCCGGGACAGGGAACACCGGGGAGCTGTTTTTT
>TRBJ2-7|once|-|TRBV29-1
CSVVDVSPYEQYF
TGCAGCGTTGTGGATGTGAGCCCCTACGAGCAGTACTTC
>TRBJ2-7|-|-|TRBV18
CASSPRGGHPYEQYF
TGTGCCAGCTCACCACGGGGGGGCCACCCCTACGAGCAGTACTTC
>TRBJ1-1|few|-|TRBV10-1
CASSRDPVNTEAFF
TGCGCCAGCAGCCGAGACCCAGTGAACACTGAAGCTTTCTTT
>TRBJ2-2|-|-|TRBV6-5
CASSYFTNTGELFF
TGTGCCAGCAGTTACTTCACTAACACCGGGGAGCTGTTTTTT
>TRBJ1-1|once|-|TRBV5-8
CASSARQNTEAFF
TGTGCCAGCAGCGCCAGACAGAACACTGAAGCTTTCTTT
>TRBJ1-3|-|-|TRBV6-6
CASSYYRVDGNTIYF
TGTGCCAGCAGTTACTACAGGGTAGATGGAAACACCATATATTTT
>TRBJ1-5|once|-|TRBV6-1
CASRTTVYSNQPQHF
TGTGCCAGCAGAACGACAGTTTATAGCAATCAGCCCCAGCATTTT
>TRBJ2-5|-|TRBD2|TRBV5-6
CASSLGRAGVRETQYF
TGTGCCAGCAGCTTGGGGCGGGCGGGAGTTCGGGAGACCCAGTACTTC
>TRBJ1-1|-|-|TRBV2
CASYAGDREAFF
TGTGCCAGTTATGCAGGAGATCGGGAAGCTTTCTTT
>TRBJ2-7|once|TRBD1|TRBV7-9
CASSSGQGIHEQYF
TGTGCCAGCAGCTCGGGACAGGGAATCCACGAGCAGTACTTC
>TRBJ2-7|once|-|TRBV28
CASRTASSYEQYF
TGTGCCAGCAGGACGGCCAGCTCCTACGAGCAGTACTTC
>TRBJ1-5|-|-|TRBV2
CASTARGSSNQPQHF
TGTGCCAGCACCGCAAGGGGGTCCAGCAATCAGCCCCAGCATTTT
>TRBJ2-2|-|TRBD1|TRBV5-6
CASSGGQDFNTGELFF
TGTGCCAGCAGCGGCGGACAGGATTTCAACACCGGGGAGCTGTTTTTT
>TRBJ2-7|-|-|TRBV19
CASSPGSPYEQYF
TGTGCCAGTAGCCCCGGGAGTCCTTACGAGCAGTACTTC
>TRBJ2-2|-|-|TRBV12-5
CASGLLQVPRAPNTGELFF
TGTGCTAGTGGTTTGCTCCAGGTCCCCCGGGCCCCCAATACCGGGGAGCTGTTTTTT
>TRBJ2-3|-|-|TRBV7-2
CASSLYGPDTQYF
TGTGCCAGCAGCTTATACGGGCCAGATACGCAGTATTTT
>TRBJ2-7|few|-|TRBV28
CASSSSLGALYEQYF
TGTGCCAGCAGTTCGTCTCTTGGGGCCCTCTACGAGCAGTACTTC
>TRBJ2-1|-|-|TRBV4-1
CASSQDAAPYNEQFF
TGCGCCAGCAGCCAAGATGCGGCGCCCTACAATGAGCAGTTCTTC
>TRBJ2-3|once|-|TRBV27
CASSFGGHTQYF
TGTGCCAGCAGTTTTGGAGGGCATACGCAGTATTTT
>TRBJ2-4|-|-|TRBV4-2
CASSQDLALLAKNIQYF
TGTGCCAGCAGCCAAGATTTGGCCTTACTAGCCAAAAACATTCAGTACTTC
>TRBJ2-7|-|TRBD2|TRBV2
CASSYGTSGIYEQYF
TGTGCCAGCAGCTACGGGACTAGCGGAATCTACGAGCAGTACTTC
>TRBJ2-7|once|TRBD1|TRBV7-9
CASSRPGQGSYEQYF
TGTGCCAGCAGCCGACCGGGACAGGGTTCCTACGAGCAGTACTTC
>TRBJ2-7|-|TRBD2|TRBV4-2
CASSQVSSGDYEQYF
TGTGCCAGCAGCCAAGTTTCTAGCGGAGACTACGAGCAGTACTTC
>TRBJ1-1|-|-|TRBV19
CATERFTEAFF
TGTGCCACCGAACGGTTCACTGAAGCTTTCTTT
>TRBJ2-7|once|-|TRBV5-6
CASSSEARVGYEQYF
TGTGCCAGCAGCTCGGAGGCACGAGTCGGCTACGAGCAGTACTTC
>TRBJ1-1|-|-|TRBV19
CASSLGSRGTEAFF
TGTGCCAGTAGTCTTGGATCGAGGGGAACTGAAGCTTTCTTT
>TRBJ2-3|-|TRBD2|TRBV27
CASSSGRVVVYSDTQYF
TGTGCCAGCAGTTCAGGGAGGGTAGTGGTGTATTCAGATACGCAGTATTTT
>TRBJ1-2|medium-sized|-|TRBV13
CASSSSGGALNYGYTF
TGTGCCAGCAGCTCCTCTGGGGGGGCCCTCAACTATGGCTACACCTTC
>TRBJ2-7|-|-|TRBV5-6
CASSLGGGEQYF
TGTGCCAGCAGCTTAGGTGGGGGCGAGCAGTACTTC